Sequencing of this TCR beta chain was carried out in a study of cytomegalovirus exposure and HLA in healthy donors (dated 2017 in TCRdb). A note on the overall study: In an earlier analysis of under 750 of the donors, 276 Gb of sequence data and 100 million or so unique TCR beta sequences from about 190 million T cells were reported. An early release that covered about 600 HLA-typed donors contained approximately 320 gigabases of sequencing data and around 85 million unique TCR sequences. The genetic ancestry cluster associated with self-reported Caucasian donors included 81% of the roughly 360 genotyped donors. The aim of the study was to test whether cataloging public T cell receptors could identify signatures of past pathogen exposure. Using immunosequencing, the study profiled T cell repertoires from 500 to 800 subjects and related those repertoires to cytomegalovirus serostatus. Along with the approximately 700-subject first cohort, a separate validation cohort of over a hundred different subjects was used. To predict cytomegalovirus infection status, the study brought together high-throughput TCR immunosequencing, statistical association of individual TCRs with disease status, and machine learning. In a later analysis, previously published TCR beta repertoires from 666 donors were re-analyzed and high-resolution HLA genotyping was added so that TCR occurrence patterns could be studied. The later analysis used no new phenotypic data to find candidate immune exposures, relying instead on TCR beta sequences and their occurrence across donors. In an earlier analysis of 500 to 650 of the donors, high-throughput TCR beta sequencing was used to judge whether each TCR beta V gene segment behaved as functional or pseudogenic. Donor age, sex, ethnicity and CMV serostatus were collected together with the repertoire data. Genome-wide SNP genotypes for about 55% of the roughly 670 donors were used in a later genetic analysis, which treated that subset as a discovery cohort. Every discovery cohort repertoire had been produced on one sequencing platform. HLA typing covered class I and class II loci at four-digit resolution. The number of donors typed differed by locus, with 629-630 for A, B, C, DRB1 and DQB1, 522 for DQA1, 600 to 610 for DPA1, and around 460 for DPB1. Roughly 5 DR-DQ haplotypes were handled as single units for association and clustering because linkage in the cohort was strong. On average, about 200,000 unique TCR beta nucleotide sequences were sequenced per donor among about 400 genotyped donors of the cohort, with roughly 19% of those sequences being non-productive.

The cohort was made up of roughly 670 healthy bone marrow donors. At the time of sampling, every cohort member was nominally healthy, though immune exposures that went unrecorded were likely present. The donor was CMV seropositive and was included in the group of almost 300 seropositive cohort members. A peripheral blood sample was provided by each donor, and peripheral blood mononuclear cells were used for TCR beta sequencing. Genomic DNA was extracted from the blood cell samples with the Qiagen DNeasy Blood Extraction Kit. Library generation was performed with the immunoSEQ multiplex PCR assay. The multiplex PCR relied on a mix of 60 forward primers for TCR Vbeta segments and 13 reverse primers for TCR Jbeta segments. The CDR3 region of rearranged TCR beta genes was amplified from genomic DNA by a multiplex PCR assay. The Illumina HiSeq System was used to sequence the amplified TCR beta libraries as 87-base-pair reads. The original methods were these. In a later analysis, roughly 80 million unique TCR beta chains were counted across the roughly 610 repertoires, and roughly 9.9 million of these chains were shared by at least two donors. Raw reads were error-corrected and collapsed into unique sequences with a nearest-neighbor algorithm that merged closely related sequences to remove PCR and sequencing errors. CDR3 sequences were aligned to IMGT reference sequences to assign V, D and J gene segments. For a sequence to be retained, a match of at least six nucleotides was required to both a V gene segment and a J gene segment. Rearrangements were classified as productive when the CDR3 lacked stop codons and remained in frame with V and J, and all other rearrangements were classified as non-productive. CDR3 was defined by IMGT convention, running from the second conserved V-encoded cysteine to the conserved J-encoded phenylalanine. Sequences without an unambiguous match to a single V gene segment were excluded from the earlier analysis of about 600 of the donors. An earlier analysis of approximately 590 of the donors called V segments functional above 56.7% productive rearrangements and segregating when the between-donor standard deviation exceeded 5%. A statistical classification framework was built for diagnosing cytomegalovirus status from the catalog of TCR beta chain sequences. In a later analysis, TCR nucleotide sequences were compared against IMGT/GENE-DB human TR gene sequences so that V and J genes could be assigned. In a later analysis, CDR3 sequences and most-parsimonious VDJ recombination scenarios were assigned using the TCRdist pipeline. A later analysis defined each TCR beta chain by its CDR3 amino acid sequence plus V-gene family, and excluded reads lacking a unique V-gene family. A later analysis removed 550 to 650 highly shared, low-generation-probability nucleotide sequences to deal with suspected cross-contamination and a sequencing artifact. A later analysis calculated a clonal expansion index for each public chain from normalized within-repertoire ranks of inferred template counts. In a later analysis, generation probabilities were computed with a VDJ recombination model fitted to out-of-frame rearrangements, and the resulting probabilities were checked against IGoR. Hypergeometric tests were used in a later analysis to score TCR-TCR, TCR-HLA and TCR-CMV co-occurrence, with a repertoire-size bias correction applied to the TCR pairs. To estimate false discovery rates, a later analysis permuted the HLA or CMV assignments 20 times. In a later analysis, co-occurring TCRs were grouped with DBSCAN, and TCRdist sequence similarity was added when clustering was performed within HLA-allele-positive subsets. For co-occurrence clustering, repertoires with fewer than 30,000 or more than 120,000 public chains were excluded, along with about five repertoires with anomalous nucleotide sharing. The table comes from immuneACCESS by way of TCRdb, which keeps in-frame sequences with V and J called. Part of the clones is missing from these tables; in studies checked, under half for an unresolved V gene and the rest for unknown reasons. The D gene and trimming were derived from the DNA, and the V and J assignments and clone size from that table. The sample table records roughly 150,000 clones; roughly 84% of these occur just once. The ten largest clonotypes hold just over 2.5% of the sample.

The full study reports these points: In this cohort, only TCR beta chains were sequenced, and detectable features were limited by the absence of alpha or paired-chain data. In an earlier analysis of more than 500 of the donors, most TCR beta V segments appeared in productive rearrangements about 87% or about 30% of the time, broadly matching IMGT annotations. A further reported finding was that TCR beta sequences accurately predicted the HLA-A and HLA-B alleles for most subjects in the first cohort. According to a later analysis, parvovirus B19, influenza, CMV and Epstein-Barr virus appeared linked to several top co-occurrence clusters. Because some donors lacked HLA typing at each locus, the association tests relied only on the typed subset. In a later analysis, HLA-associated TCR beta chains showed more clonal expansion and lower generation probabilities than non-associated chains that were equally common. The classifier was reported to diagnose cytomegalovirus status with high specificity and sensitivity in both the original and validation cohorts. V-gene and J-gene trimming of TCR beta chains was associated with a missense DCLRE1C variant in a later genetic analysis, and the association was replicated in an independent cohort. Strong co-occurrence of HLA alleles, especially DR and DQ, made assigning TCR associations to individual alleles difficult. The study listed 150 to 200 TCR beta chains as associated with cytomegalovirus. According to a later analysis, most CMV-associated TCR beta chains appeared to be HLA-restricted, and the HLA associations seemed to be driven largely by CMV exposure. CMV serostatus was the only immune exposure information available for the cohort. Because counts were too low, about 17 rarely observed V segments, including chromosome 9 orphons, were excluded from the earlier analysis of roughly 580 of the donors. Most TCR sequences were seen in very few donors, while some public TCRs were found in many individuals. Three of the identified cytomegalovirus-associated TCR beta chains were confirmed in vitro to be specific for cytomegalovirus antigens. Because the 87-base-pair reads could not distinguish some IMGT-functional V segments, including TRBV6-2 and TRBV6-3, those segments were excluded. Sequencing depth was assumed to be roughly uniform across donors in the presence/absence analyses, though that assumption may not hold. Linkage disequilibrium might explain the correlated functional status among segregating V segments, but an unknown experimental factor could not be ruled out. According to the authors, the approach could potentially be generalized to other disease states and immunological phenotypes. According to a later genetic analysis, donors in an Asian-associated ancestry cluster had fewer N-insertions in productive TCRs than the approximately 670-donor mean. A later analysis found that TCR association rates varied across HLA loci, with DRB1 alleles showing the most associated TCRs and HLA-C alleles the fewest. A cluster of highly shared sequence variants was judged likely to represent a technical artifact of the sequencing pipeline. At a false discovery rate of 0.05, a later analysis linked under 20,000 TCR beta sequences to specific HLA alleles.

The CDR3 runs 13 residues from the cysteine to the phenylalanine. The read is trimmed to its CDR3 DNA, 39 bases read in frame from base 1. CDR1 LGHNA and CDR2 YNFKEQ were looked up in the germline V gene. V is clipped by 1 base and J by 3 bases, and the sequence between their germline boundaries is 3 bases long. This clone occurred a few times. The antigen this receptor binds is unknown. No quality values exist for individual bases; no much larger clone is one base distant. The sequence links TRBV4-2 to TRBJ2-2; there is no confident call for the D gene. The specimen was PBMCs. The origin of this receptor is a man aged 30 to 39 in good health and CMV-seropositive. The DNA is TGTGCCAGCAGCCAAGCCGACACCGGGGAGCTGTTTTTT. Translation gives CASSQADTGELFF.